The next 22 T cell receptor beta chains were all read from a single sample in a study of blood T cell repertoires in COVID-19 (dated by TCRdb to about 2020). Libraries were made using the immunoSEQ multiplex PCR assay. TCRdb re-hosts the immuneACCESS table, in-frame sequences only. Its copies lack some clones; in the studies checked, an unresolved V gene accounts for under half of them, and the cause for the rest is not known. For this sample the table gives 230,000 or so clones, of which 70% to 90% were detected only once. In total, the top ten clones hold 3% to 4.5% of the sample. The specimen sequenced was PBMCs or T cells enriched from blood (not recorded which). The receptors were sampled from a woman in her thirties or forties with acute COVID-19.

CDR3 coding DNA: TGTGCCAGCAGCTTTTTCAATCCGGGCAGGGAATATGGCTACACCTTC. Protein sequence: CASSFFNPGREYGYTF. This chain connects TRBV5-4 to TRBJ1-2, with D tentatively TRBD1 (5 bases). The length of the CDR3 is 16 residues. The V end lost 2 bases, the J end lost 5 bases, and 19 bases lay between the germline ends. CDR1 is SGHNT, CDR2 YYREEE, per germline (reference sequence).

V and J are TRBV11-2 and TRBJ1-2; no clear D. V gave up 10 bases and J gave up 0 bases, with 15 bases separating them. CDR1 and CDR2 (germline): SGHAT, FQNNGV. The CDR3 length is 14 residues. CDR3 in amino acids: CAITNLGANYGYTF. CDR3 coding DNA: TGTGCCATCACAAACCTCGGGGCTAACTATGGCTACACCTTC.

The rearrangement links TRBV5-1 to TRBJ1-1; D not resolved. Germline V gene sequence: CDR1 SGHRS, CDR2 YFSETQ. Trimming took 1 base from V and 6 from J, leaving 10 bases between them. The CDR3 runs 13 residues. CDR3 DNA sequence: TGCGCCAGCAGCTTGTATCTGGGAGCTGAAGCTTTCTTT. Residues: CASSLYLGAEAFF. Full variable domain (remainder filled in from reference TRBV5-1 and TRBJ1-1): KAGVTQTPRYLIKTRGQQVTLSCSPISGHRSVSWYQQTPGQGLQFLFEYFSETQRNKGNFPGRFSGRQFSNSRSEMNVSTLELGDSALYLCASSLYLGAEAFFGQGTRLTVV.

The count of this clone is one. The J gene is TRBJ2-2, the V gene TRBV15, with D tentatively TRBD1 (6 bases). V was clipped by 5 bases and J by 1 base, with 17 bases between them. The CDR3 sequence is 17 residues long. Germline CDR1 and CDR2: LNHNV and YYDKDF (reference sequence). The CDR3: CATSRTGTSLNTGELFF. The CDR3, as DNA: TGTGCCACCAGCCGAACCGGGACATCCCTGAACACCGGGGAGCTGTTTTTT.

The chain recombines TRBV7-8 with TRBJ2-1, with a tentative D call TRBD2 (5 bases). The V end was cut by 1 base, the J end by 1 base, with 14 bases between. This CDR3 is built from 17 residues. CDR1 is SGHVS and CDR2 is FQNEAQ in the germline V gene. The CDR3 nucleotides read TGTGCCAGCAGCTTAGAAGTTATAGCGCTTTCCTACAATGAGCAGTTCTTC. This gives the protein CASSLEVIALSYNEQFF.

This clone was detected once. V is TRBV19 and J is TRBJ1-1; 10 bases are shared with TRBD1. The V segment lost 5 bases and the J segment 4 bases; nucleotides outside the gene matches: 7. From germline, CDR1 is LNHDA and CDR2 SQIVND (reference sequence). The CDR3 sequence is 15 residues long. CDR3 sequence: CASSPSTGGFTEAFF. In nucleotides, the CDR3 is TGTGCCAGTAGTCCGTCGACAGGGGGCTTCACTGAAGCTTTCTTT.

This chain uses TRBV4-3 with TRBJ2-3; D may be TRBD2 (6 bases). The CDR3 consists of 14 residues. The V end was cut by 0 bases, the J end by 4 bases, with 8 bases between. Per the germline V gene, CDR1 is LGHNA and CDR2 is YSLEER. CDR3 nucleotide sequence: TGCGCCAGCAGCCAAGAGGGGGGATCAGATACGCAGTATTTT. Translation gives CASSQEGGSDTQYF.

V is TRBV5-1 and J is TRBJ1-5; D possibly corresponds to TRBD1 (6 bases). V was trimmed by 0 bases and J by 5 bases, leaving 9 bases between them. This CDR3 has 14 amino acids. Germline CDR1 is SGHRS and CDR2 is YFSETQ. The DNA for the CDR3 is TGCGCCAGCAGCTTGGTTCCAGGGGATCAGCCCCAGCATTTT. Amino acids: CASSLVPGDQPQHF. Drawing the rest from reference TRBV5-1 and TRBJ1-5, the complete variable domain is KAGVTQTPRYLIKTRGQQVTLSCSPISGHRSVSWYQQTPGQGLQFLFEYFSETQRNKGNFPGRFSGRQFSNSRSEMNVSTLELGDSALYLCASSLVPGDQPQHFGDGTRLSIL.

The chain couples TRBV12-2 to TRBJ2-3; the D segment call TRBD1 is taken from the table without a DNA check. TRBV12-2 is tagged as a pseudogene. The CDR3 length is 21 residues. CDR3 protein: CASRFRRPVQGTHQSTDTQYF. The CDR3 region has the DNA TGTGCAAGTCGCTTTCGTAGGCCGGTTCAGGGCACACACCAGAGCACAGATACGCAGTATTTT.

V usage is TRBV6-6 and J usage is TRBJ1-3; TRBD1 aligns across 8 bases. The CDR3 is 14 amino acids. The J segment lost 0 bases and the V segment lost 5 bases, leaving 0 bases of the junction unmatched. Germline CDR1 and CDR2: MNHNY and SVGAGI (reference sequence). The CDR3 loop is CASSTGGSGNTIYF. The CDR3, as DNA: TGTGCCAGCAGTACAGGGGGCTCTGGAAACACCATATATTTT.

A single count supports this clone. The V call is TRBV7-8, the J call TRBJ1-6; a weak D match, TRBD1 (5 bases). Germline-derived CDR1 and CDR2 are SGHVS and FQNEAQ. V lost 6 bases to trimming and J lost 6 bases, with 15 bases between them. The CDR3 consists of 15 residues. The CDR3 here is CASSTWGSPNSPLHF. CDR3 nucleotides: TGTGCCAGCAGTACTTGGGGCAGCCCTAATTCACCCCTCCACTTT.

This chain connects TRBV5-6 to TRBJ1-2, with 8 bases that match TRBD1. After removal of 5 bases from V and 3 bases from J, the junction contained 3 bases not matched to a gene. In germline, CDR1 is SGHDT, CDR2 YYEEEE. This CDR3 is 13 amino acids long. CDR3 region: CASRPTGDYGYTF. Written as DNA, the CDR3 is TGTGCCAGCAGACCGACAGGGGACTATGGCTACACCTTC.

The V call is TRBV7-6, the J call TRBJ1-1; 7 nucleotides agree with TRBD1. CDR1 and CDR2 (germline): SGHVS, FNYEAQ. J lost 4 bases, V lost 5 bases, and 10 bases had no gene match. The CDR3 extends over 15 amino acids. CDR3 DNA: TGTGCCAGCAGCCCTCGACAGGGTGTAAGCACTGAAGCTTTCTTT. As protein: CASSPRQGVSTEAFF.

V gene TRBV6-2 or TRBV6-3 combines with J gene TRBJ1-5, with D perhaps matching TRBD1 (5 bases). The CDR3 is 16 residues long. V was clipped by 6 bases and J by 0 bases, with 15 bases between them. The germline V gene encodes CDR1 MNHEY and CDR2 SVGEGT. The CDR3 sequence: CASSPFQGLSNQPQHF. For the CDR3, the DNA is TGTGCCAGCAGCCCCTTCCAGGGCCTTAGCAATCAGCCCCAGCATTTT.

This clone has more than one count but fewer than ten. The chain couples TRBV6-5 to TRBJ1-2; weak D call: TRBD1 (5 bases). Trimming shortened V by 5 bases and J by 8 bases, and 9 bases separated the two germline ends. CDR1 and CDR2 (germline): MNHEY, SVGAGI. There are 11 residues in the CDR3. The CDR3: CASSQKGGYTF. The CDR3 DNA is TGTGCCAGCAGTCAAAAGGGGGGCTACACCTTC.

This CDR3 reads CASGLKQGTNEKLFF. In DNA, the CDR3 is TGTGCTAGTGGTTTGAAACAGGGAACTAATGAAAAACTGTTTTTT. The chain couples TRBV12-5 to TRBJ1-4; tentatively, D is TRBD1 (6 bases). CDR1 LGHNT and CDR2 FRNRAP come from the germline V gene. Trimming removed 2 bases at V and 1 base at J, with 8 bases between. This CDR3 has 15 residues. The full variable domain, completed using reference TRBV12-5 and TRBJ1-4, is DARVTQTPRHKVTEMGQEVTMRCQPILGHNTVFWYRQTMMQGLELLAYFRNRAPLDDSGMPKDRFSAEMPDATLATLKIQPSEPRDSAVYFCASGLKQGTNEKLFFGSGTQLSVL.

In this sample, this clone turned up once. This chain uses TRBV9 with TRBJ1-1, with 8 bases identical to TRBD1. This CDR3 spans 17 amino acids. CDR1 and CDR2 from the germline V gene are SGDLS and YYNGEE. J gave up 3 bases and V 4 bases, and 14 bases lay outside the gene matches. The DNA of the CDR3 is TGTGCCAGCAGCCCCCCCCCAGGGGGCCAGGGGGACACTGAAGCTTTCTTT. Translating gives CASSPPPGGQGDTEAFF. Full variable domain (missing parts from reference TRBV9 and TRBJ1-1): DSGVTQTPKHLITATGQRVTLRCSPRSGDLSVYWYQQSLDQGLQFLIQYYNGEERAKGNILERFSAQQFPDLHSELNLSSLELGDSALYFCASSPPPGGQGDTEAFFGQGTRLTVV.

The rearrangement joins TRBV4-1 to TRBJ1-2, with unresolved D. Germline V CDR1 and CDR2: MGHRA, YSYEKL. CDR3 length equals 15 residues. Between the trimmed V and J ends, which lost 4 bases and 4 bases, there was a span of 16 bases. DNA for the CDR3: TGCGCCAGCAGCCCCGAGCTGGCGGCGAGCTATGGCTACACCTTC. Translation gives CASSPELAASYGYTF.

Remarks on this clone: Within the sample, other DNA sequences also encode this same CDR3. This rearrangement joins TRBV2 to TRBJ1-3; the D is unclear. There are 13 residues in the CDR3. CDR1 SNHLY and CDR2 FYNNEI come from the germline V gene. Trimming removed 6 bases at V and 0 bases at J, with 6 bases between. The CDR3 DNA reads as TGTGCCAGCAGGGAGAGCTCTGGAAACACCATATATTTT. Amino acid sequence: CASRESSGNTIYF.

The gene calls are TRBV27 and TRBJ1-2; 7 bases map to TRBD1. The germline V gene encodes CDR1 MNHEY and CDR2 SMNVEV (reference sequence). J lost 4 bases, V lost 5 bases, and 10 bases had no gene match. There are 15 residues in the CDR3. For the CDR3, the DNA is TGTGCCAGCAGTCCCCCCGGACAGGTTGGCTATGGCTACACCTTC. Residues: CASSPPGQVGYGYTF.

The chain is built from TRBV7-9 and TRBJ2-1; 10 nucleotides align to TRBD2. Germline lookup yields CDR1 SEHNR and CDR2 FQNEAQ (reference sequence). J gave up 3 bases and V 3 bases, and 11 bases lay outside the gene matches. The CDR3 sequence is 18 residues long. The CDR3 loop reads CASSFSSGGVTNYNEQFF. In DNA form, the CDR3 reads TGTGCCAGCAGCTTTTCCAGCGGGGGGGTAACCAACTACAATGAGCAGTTCTTC.

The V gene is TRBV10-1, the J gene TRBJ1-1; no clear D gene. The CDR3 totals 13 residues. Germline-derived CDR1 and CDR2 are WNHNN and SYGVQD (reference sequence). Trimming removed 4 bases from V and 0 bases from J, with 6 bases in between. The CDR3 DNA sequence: TGCGCCAGCAGTGTAGACATGAACACTGAAGCTTTCTTT. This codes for CASSVDMNTEAFF.